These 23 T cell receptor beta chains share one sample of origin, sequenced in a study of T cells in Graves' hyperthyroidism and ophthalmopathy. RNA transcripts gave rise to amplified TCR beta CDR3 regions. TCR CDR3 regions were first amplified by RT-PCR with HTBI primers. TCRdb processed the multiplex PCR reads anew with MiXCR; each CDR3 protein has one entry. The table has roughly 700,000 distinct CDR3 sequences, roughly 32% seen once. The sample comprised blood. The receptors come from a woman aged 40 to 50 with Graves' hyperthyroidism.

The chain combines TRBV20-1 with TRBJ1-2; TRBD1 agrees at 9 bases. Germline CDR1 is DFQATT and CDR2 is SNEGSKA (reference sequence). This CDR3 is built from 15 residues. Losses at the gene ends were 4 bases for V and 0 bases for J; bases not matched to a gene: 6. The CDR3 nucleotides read TGCAGTGCTACCGGACAGGGGCCCTCTAACTATGGCTACACCTTC. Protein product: CSATGQGPSNYGYTF.

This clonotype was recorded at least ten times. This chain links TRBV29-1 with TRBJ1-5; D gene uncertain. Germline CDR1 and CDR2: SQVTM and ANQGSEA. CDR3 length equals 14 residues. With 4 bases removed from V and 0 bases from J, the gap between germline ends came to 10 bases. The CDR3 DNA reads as TGCAGCGTTGTAACCGAAAATAGCAATCAGCCCCAGCATTTT. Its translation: CSVVTENSNQPQHF.

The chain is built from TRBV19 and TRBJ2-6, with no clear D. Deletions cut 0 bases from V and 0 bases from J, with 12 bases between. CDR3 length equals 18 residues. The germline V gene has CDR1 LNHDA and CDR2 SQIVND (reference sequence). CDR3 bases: TGTGCCAGTAGTATAGATCTGGCGAGTAACTCTGGGGCCAACGTCCTGACTTTC. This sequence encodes CASSIDLASNSGANVLTF.

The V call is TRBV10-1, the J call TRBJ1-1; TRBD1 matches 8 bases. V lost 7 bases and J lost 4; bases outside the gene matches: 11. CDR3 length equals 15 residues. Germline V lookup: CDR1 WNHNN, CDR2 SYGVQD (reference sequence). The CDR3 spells CASKDRVVLPTEAFF. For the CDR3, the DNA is TGCGCCAGCAAGGACAGGGTAGTTTTGCCCACTGAAGCTTTCTTT.

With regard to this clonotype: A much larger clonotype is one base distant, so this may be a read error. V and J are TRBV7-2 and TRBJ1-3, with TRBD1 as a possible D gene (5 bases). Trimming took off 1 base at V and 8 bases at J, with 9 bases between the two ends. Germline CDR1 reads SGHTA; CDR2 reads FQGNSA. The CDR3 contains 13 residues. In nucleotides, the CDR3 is TGTGCCAGCAGCTTAGGGGACGGATACACCATATATTTT. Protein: CASSLGDGYTIYF.

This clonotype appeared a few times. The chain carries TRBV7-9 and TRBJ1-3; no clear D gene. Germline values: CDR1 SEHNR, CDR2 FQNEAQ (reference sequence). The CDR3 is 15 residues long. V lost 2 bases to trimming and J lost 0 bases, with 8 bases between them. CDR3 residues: CASSLWIASGNTIYF. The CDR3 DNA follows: TGTGCCAGCAGCTTATGGATCGCCTCTGGAAACACCATATATTTT.

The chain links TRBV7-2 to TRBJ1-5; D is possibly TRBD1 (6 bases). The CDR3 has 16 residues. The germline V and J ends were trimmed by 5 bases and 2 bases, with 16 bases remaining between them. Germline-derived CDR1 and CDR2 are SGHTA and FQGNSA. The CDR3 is CASSGGATLGNQPQHF. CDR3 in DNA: TGTGCCAGCAGCGGGGGGGCAACTCTGGGCAATCAGCCCCAGCATTTT.

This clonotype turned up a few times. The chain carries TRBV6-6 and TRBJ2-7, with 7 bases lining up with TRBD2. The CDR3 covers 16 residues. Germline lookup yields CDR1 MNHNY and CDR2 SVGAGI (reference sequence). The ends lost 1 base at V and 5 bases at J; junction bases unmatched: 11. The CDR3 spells CASSYYPAGDGNEQYF. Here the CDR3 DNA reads TGTGCCAGCAGTTACTACCCCGCGGGAGATGGTAACGAGCAGTACTTC.

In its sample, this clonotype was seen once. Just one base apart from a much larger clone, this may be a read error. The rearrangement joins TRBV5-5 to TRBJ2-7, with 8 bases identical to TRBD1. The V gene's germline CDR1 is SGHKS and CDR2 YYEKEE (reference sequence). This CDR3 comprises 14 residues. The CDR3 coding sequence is TGTGCCAGCAGCAGCCGGGACAGGTTCGACGAGCAGTGCTTC. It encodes CASSSRDRFDEQCF.

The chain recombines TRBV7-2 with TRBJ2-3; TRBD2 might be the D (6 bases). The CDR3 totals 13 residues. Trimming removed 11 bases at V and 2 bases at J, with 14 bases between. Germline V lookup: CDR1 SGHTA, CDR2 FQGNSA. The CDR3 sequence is CAGGLTFTDTQYF. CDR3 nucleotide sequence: TGTGCCGGGGGACTCACATTCACAGATACGCAGTATTTT.

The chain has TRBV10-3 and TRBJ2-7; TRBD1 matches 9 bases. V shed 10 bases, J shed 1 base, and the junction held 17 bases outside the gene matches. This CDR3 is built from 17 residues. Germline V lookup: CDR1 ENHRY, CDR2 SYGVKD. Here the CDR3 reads CASRTRTRDRVSYEQYF. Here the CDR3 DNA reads TGTGCCAGCAGGACACGGACCCGGGACAGGGTATCCTACGAGCAGTACTTC.

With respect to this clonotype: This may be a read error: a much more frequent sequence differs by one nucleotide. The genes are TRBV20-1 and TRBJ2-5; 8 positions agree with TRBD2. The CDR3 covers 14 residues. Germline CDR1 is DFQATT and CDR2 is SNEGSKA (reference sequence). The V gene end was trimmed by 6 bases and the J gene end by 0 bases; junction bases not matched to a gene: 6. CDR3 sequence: CSAPTSVNQETQYF. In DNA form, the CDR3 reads TGCAGTGCCCCGACTAGCGTGAACCAAGAGACCCAGTACTTC.

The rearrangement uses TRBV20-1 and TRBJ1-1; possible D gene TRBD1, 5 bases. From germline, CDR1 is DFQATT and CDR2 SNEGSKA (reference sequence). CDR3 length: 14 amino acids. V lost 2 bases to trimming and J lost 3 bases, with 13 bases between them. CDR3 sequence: CSARPGLTYTEAFF. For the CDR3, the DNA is TGCAGTGCTAGACCGGGACTTACGTACACTGAAGCTTTCTTT.

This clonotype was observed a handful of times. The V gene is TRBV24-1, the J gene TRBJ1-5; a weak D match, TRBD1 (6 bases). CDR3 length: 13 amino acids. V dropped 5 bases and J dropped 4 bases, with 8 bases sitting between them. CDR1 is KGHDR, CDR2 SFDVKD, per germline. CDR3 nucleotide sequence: TGTGCCACCAGTGTAACAGGGAATCAGCCCCAGCATTTT. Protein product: CATSVTGNQPQHF.

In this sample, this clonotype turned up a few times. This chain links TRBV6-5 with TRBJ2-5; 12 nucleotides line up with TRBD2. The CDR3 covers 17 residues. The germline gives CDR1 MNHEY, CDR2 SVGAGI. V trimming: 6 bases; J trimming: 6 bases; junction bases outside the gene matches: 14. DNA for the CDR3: TGTGCCAGCAGCAAGGGGACTAGCGGGCCCAAAGACCAGACCCAGTACTTC. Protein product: CASSKGTSGPKDQTQYF.

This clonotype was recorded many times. As DNA, the CDR3 is TGTGCCAGCTCGACAGGGTTCCACGAGCAGTACTTC. Translating gives CASSTGFHEQYF. This chain joins TRBV9 and TRBJ2-7; TRBD1 aligns across 7 bases. Germline V CDR1 and CDR2: SGDLS, YYNGEE. J was trimmed by 5 bases and V by 7 bases; bases with no gene match: 6. The CDR3 is made up of 12 amino acids.

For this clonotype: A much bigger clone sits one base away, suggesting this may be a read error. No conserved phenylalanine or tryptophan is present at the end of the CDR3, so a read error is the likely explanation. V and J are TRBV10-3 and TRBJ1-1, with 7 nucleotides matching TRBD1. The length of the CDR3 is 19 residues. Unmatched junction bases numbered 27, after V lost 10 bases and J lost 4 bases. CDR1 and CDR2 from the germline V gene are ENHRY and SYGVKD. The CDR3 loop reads CATSFGQGGRYEGSTEAFS. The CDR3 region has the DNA TGTGCCACCTCCTTCGGTCAAGGGGGCAGATATGAGGGGAGCACTGAAGCTTTCTCT.

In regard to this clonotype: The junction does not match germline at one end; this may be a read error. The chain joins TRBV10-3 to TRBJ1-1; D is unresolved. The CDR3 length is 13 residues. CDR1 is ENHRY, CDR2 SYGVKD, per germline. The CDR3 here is CAICESGNTEAFF. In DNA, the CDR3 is TGTGCCATCTGTGAGTCAGGGAACACTGAAGCTTTCTTT.

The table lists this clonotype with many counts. The CDR3 nucleotides are TGTGCCAGCAGCTACAGGGACAGCTCTGGAAACACCATATATTTT. Its translation: CASSYRDSSGNTIYF. The chain links TRBV7-9 to TRBJ1-3; 7 nucleotides align to TRBD1. The J segment lost 0 bases and the V segment lost 4 bases, leaving 3 bases of the junction unmatched. Germline CDR1 reads SEHNR; CDR2 reads FQNEAQ (reference sequence). The CDR3 sequence is 15 residues long.

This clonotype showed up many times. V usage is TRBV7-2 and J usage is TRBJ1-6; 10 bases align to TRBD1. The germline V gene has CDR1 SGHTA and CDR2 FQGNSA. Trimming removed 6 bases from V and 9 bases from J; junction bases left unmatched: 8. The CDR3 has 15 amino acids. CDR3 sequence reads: CASRGQGIESSPLHF. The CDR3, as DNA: TGTGCCAGCAGGGGACAGGGGATCGAAAGTTCACCCCTCCACTTT.

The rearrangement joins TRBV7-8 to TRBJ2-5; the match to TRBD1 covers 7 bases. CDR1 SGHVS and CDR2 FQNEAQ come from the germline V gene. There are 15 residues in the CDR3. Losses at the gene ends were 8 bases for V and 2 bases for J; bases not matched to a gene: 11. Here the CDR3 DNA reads TGTGCCAGCTCACCCCCGGGACAGTTTCAAGAGACCCAGTACTTC. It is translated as CASSPPGQFQETQYF.

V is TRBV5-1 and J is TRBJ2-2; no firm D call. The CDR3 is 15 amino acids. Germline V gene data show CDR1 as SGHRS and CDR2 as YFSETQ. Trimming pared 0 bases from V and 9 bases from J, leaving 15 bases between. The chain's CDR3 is CASSLAAALNRELFF. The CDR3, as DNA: TGCGCCAGCAGCTTGGCCGCAGCGTTAAACAGGGAGCTGTTTTTT.

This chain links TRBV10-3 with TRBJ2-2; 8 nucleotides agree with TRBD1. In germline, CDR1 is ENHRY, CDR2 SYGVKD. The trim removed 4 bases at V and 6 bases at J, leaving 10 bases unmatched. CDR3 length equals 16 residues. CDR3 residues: CAISARGQGVAGELFF. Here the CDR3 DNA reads TGTGCCATCAGTGCTAGAGGACAGGGCGTCGCCGGGGAGCTGTTTTTT.